Listed here are 32 T cell receptor beta chains from one sample, sequenced in a study of blood T cell repertoires in COVID-19. The repertoire was sequenced with immunoSEQ multiplex PCR; TCRdb's copy has only in-frame clones and lacks some. The profile covers some 180,000 clones, with 80% appearing a single time and 13% to 15% taken by the ten largest. The sample comprised PBMCs or T cells enriched from blood (not recorded which). These receptors originate from a man aged 60 to 69 who had been exposed to COVID-19.

This rearrangement joins TRBV5-1 to TRBJ1-3, with TRBD1 identical over 8 bases. The CDR3 is 14 amino acids. Germline lookup yields CDR1 SGHRS and CDR2 YFSETQ. V was clipped by 5 bases and J by 2 bases; unmatched bases: 3. In nucleotides, the CDR3 is TGCGCCAGCAGATTACAGGGGGCTGGAAACACCATATATTTT. Amino acids: CASRLQGAGNTIYF. Combining the CDR3 with reference TRBV5-1 and TRBJ1-3 gives the whole variable domain KAGVTQTPRYLIKTRGQQVTLSCSPISGHRSVSWYQQTPGQGLQFLFEYFSETQRNKGNFPGRFSGRQFSNSRSEMNVSTLELGDSALYLCASRLQGAGNTIYFGEGSWLTVV.

The chain joins TRBV29-1 to TRBJ2-7, with 10 positions matching TRBD2. The CDR3 runs 12 residues. After removal of 6 bases from V and 4 bases from J, the junction contained 3 bases not matched to a gene. CDR1 is SQVTM, CDR2 ANQGSEA, per germline. DNA of the CDR3: TGCAGCGTACTAGCGGGGCCATACGAGCAGTACTTC. Amino acid sequence: CSVLAGPYEQYF.

This sequence joins TRBV29-1 and TRBJ2-2; the match to TRBD2 covers 12 bases. The length of the CDR3 is 14 residues. Germline V gene lookup returns CDR1 SQVTM and CDR2 ANQGSEA. The ends lost 7 bases at V and 4 bases at J; junction bases unmatched: 4. CDR3 nucleotides: TGCAGCGGATCACTAGCGGGAGGCACCGGGGAGCTGTTTTTT. Translated: CSGSLAGGTGELFF.

This clone showed up just a few times. V and J are TRBV27 and TRBJ2-7; D is perhaps TRBD1 (5 bases). Trimming cost V 2 bases and J 4 bases, with 6 bases left between them. The CDR3 totals 12 residues. Germline V lookup: CDR1 MNHEY, CDR2 SMNVEV (reference sequence). CDR3 protein: CASSLDRYEQYF. CDR3 bases: TGTGCCAGCAGTTTAGACAGATACGAGCAGTACTTC.

V gene TRBV29-1 combines with J gene TRBJ1-2; D may be TRBD1 (6 bases). There are 11 residues in the CDR3. In germline, CDR1 is SQVTM, CDR2 ANQGSEA. The V and J ends lost 8 bases and 6 bases respectively, with 13 bases between them. CDR3 DNA: TGCAGCCTCGGGGGGCAGGATGGCTACACCTTC. It yields the protein CSLGGQDGYTF.

The V gene is TRBV19, the J gene TRBJ1-2; TRBD1 aligns across 8 bases. The CDR3 covers 17 residues. The trim removed 0 bases at V and 1 base at J, leaving 7 bases unmatched. Germline CDR1 is LNHDA and CDR2 is SQIVND (reference sequence). CDR3 sequence (DNA): TGTGCCAGTAGTATAGATTTGGGACAGGCGGATAACTATGGCTACACCTTC. This codes for CASSIDLGQADNYGYTF.

CDR3 amino acids: CASSQSRTARVGNEQFF. In nucleotides, the CDR3 is TGCGCCAGCAGTCAATCGAGGACCGCGAGGGTGGGGAATGAGCAGTTCTTC. V is TRBV23-1 and J is TRBJ2-1, with D tentatively TRBD2 (5 bases). TRBV23-1 is filed as an ORF, its function uncertain. There are 17 residues in the CDR3. The V gene lost 0 bases and the J gene lost 7 bases, with 19 bases spanning the gap.

The chain recombines TRBV7-9 with TRBJ1-1; TRBD1 might be the D (5 bases). V was shortened by 4 bases and J by 1 base, with 19 bases between the two germline ends. Per the germline V gene, CDR1 is SEHNR and CDR2 is FQNEAQ (reference sequence). The CDR3 has 17 residues. The CDR3 DNA reads as TGTGCCAGCAGCTCTCTTATGGCCCCAGGGCGGAACACTGAAGCTTTCTTT. Amino acids: CASSSLMAPGRNTEAFF.

The table lists this clone with a count of one. V is TRBV29-1 and J is TRBJ1-2; 7 bases are shared with TRBD1. J was trimmed by 3 bases and V by 2 bases; bases with no gene match: 6. Germline CDR1 reads SQVTM; CDR2 reads ANQGSEA. The CDR3 is 14 residues long. In DNA form, the CDR3 reads TGCAGCGTTGAACACAGGGGCAGGGACTATGGCTACACCTTC. Protein: CSVEHRGRDYGYTF.

V usage is TRBV30 and J usage is TRBJ2-3; TRBD1 matches 10 bases. The CDR3 runs 13 residues. The J segment lost 4 bases and the V segment lost 5 bases, leaving 3 bases of the junction unmatched. Germline V gives CDR1 GTSNPN, CDR2 SVGIG (reference sequence). The CDR3 nucleotides read TGTGCCTGGGGGACAGGGGTTCCAGATACGCAGTATTTT. Residues: CAWGTGVPDTQYF.

J is TRBJ2-3 and V is TRBV9; 10 positions agree with TRBD1. Trimming took 0 bases from V and 1 from J; bases not matched to a gene: 5. Germline V gene lookup returns CDR1 SGDLS and CDR2 YYNGEE. The CDR3 is made up of 17 amino acids. The DNA for the CDR3 is TGTGCCAGCAGCGTAGGGACCGGGACAGGGGGCACAGATACGCAGTATTTT. Translation: CASSVGTGTGGTDTQYF.

This clone came up once. The chain carries TRBV6-5 and TRBJ2-2, with D tentatively TRBD1 (5 bases). The germline V gene has CDR1 MNHEY and CDR2 SVGAGI. The CDR3 length is 15 residues. V lost 4 bases to trimming and J lost 3 bases, with 12 bases between them. In DNA, the CDR3 is TGTGCCAGCAGTTTTCAGGGCCCGGACACCGGGGAGCTGTTTTTT. Translation gives CASSFQGPDTGELFF.

As to this clone: A read error may be the cause here, since a much bigger clone is one base away. The gene calls are TRBV7-9 and TRBJ1-6, with D uncertain. The CDR3 sequence is 12 residues long. In germline, CDR1 is SEHNR, CDR2 FQNEAQ (reference sequence). V lost 5 bases to trimming and J lost 7 bases, with 6 bases between them. The CDR3 region has the DNA TGTGCCAGCAGCGAACAGAATTCACCCCTCCACTTT. Protein: CASSEQNSPLHF.

This clone was recorded once. The rearrangement joins TRBV10-3 to TRBJ1-5, with D tentatively TRBD1 (6 bases). The CDR3 runs 17 residues. Trimming shortened V by 0 bases and J by 2 bases, and 14 bases separated the two germline ends. CDR1 is ENHRY and CDR2 is SYGVKD in the germline V gene. CDR3 sequence: CAISESGGGSGNQPQHF. As DNA, the CDR3 is TGTGCCATCAGTGAGTCGGGGGGGGGCTCGGGCAATCAGCCCCAGCATTTT.

The chain recombines TRBV19 with TRBJ2-2; 12 bases fit TRBD2. CDR3 length equals 14 residues. The germline V gene has CDR1 LNHDA and CDR2 SQIVND (reference sequence). V lost 7 bases to trimming and J lost 5 bases; unmatched junction nucleotides: 2. CDR3: CASKGTSGTGELFF. In DNA, the CDR3 is TGTGCCAGTAAGGGGACTAGCGGGACCGGGGAGCTGTTTTTT.

The chain employs TRBV14 and TRBJ2-7; 8 positions agree with TRBD1. This CDR3 region has 14 residues. With 4 bases clipped from V and 1 base from J, the junction kept 3 bases outside the gene matches. Germline CDR1 is SGHDN and CDR2 is FVKESK. This chain's CDR3 is CASSPYRGSYEQYF. CDR3 in DNA: TGTGCCAGCAGCCCCTACAGGGGGTCCTACGAGCAGTACTTC.

This chain uses TRBV19 with TRBJ2-5; possibly TRBD2 for D (6 bases). V dropped 0 bases and J dropped 3 bases, with 14 bases sitting between them. The CDR3 spans 16 residues. Germline CDR1 is LNHDA and CDR2 is SQIVND (reference sequence). This chain's CDR3 is CASSIEGGYSKETQYF. The DNA of the CDR3 is TGTGCCAGTAGTATAGAGGGAGGTTATTCTAAAGAGACCCAGTACTTC.

This clone came up a few times. The CDR3 coding sequence is TGCGCCAGCAATTCCAGGGATAATGAAGCTTTCTTT. This codes for CASNSRDNEAFF. The V and J genes are TRBV5-1 and TRBJ1-1; a weak D match, TRBD1 (5 bases). CDR3 length: 12 residues. Trimming took 6 bases from V and 7 from J, leaving 13 bases between them. Germline CDR1 and CDR2: SGHRS and YFSETQ.

This clone has just one count. The V gene is TRBV6-5, the J gene TRBJ1-2; D remains unclear. The CDR3 runs 15 residues. In germline, CDR1 is MNHEY, CDR2 SVGAGI. Between the trimmed V and J ends, which lost 0 bases and 0 bases, there was a span of 8 bases. Here the CDR3 reads CASSYSSFSNYGYTF. CDR3 bases: TGTGCCAGCAGTTACTCGAGCTTCTCTAACTATGGCTACACCTTC.

A few counts support this clone. This rearrangement joins TRBV4-2 to TRBJ2-5; 8 bases fit TRBD1. Per the germline V gene, CDR1 is LGHNA and CDR2 is YNFKEQ. After removal of 6 bases from V and 3 bases from J, the junction contained 3 bases not matched to a gene. The CDR3 contains 13 residues. The CDR3 nucleotides read TGTGCCAGCAGGAAGACAGGGGAAGAGACCCAGTACTTC. Amino acid sequence: CASRKTGEETQYF.

The chain has TRBV7-9 and TRBJ2-2, with D possibly being TRBD2 (5 bases). The CDR3 is 17 amino acids. V dropped 6 bases and J dropped 1 base, with 18 bases sitting between them. CDR1 and CDR2 from the germline V gene are SEHNR and FQNEAQ (reference sequence). The CDR3 sequence is CASSIGLQLRNTGELFF. As DNA, the CDR3 is TGTGCCAGCAGTATAGGACTCCAGCTGAGGAACACCGGGGAGCTGTTTTTT.

CDR3 in DNA: TGTGCCAGCAGGGGGCAGGGAGGGGTTGAAGCTTTCTTT. Protein: CASRGQGGVEAFF. V gene TRBV28 combines with J gene TRBJ1-1; a weak D match, TRBD1 (5 bases). CDR1 and CDR2 from the germline V gene are MDHEN and SYDVKM. V shed 6 bases and J shed 7 bases, with 15 bases lying between them. The CDR3 loop spans 13 amino acids.

This sequence joins TRBV7-2 and TRBJ1-5; D remains ambiguous. The CDR3 is made up of 13 amino acids. V was pared by 5 bases and J by 4 bases, with 9 bases between. Germline loops: CDR1 SGHTA, CDR2 FQGNSA. CDR3 sequence reads: CASSLGPNQPQHF. The CDR3 bases are TGTGCCAGCAGCCTGGGCCCTAATCAGCCCCAGCATTTT.

CDR3 in amino acids: CASNEALGGTGELFF. The CDR3, as DNA: TGTGCCAGTAACGAGGCTTTGGGGGGCACCGGGGAGCTGTTTTTT. The V gene is TRBV19, the J gene TRBJ2-2, with D perhaps TRBD2 (6 bases). The CDR3 has 15 residues. Trimming cost V 7 bases and J 4 bases, with 16 bases left between them. Germline values: CDR1 LNHDA, CDR2 SQIVND (reference sequence).

J is TRBJ2-3 and V is TRBV6-5, with D hard to call. This CDR3 has 12 residues. Germline V gene data show CDR1 as MNHEY and CDR2 as SVGAGI. V dropped 8 bases and J dropped 4 bases, with 10 bases sitting between them. The CDR3 nucleotides read TGTGCCAGCCGTACTGAGGCAGATACGCAGTATTTT. This translates into CASRTEADTQYF.

V is TRBV27 and J is TRBJ1-1; 7 positions agree with TRBD1. Germline CDR1 MNHEY, CDR2 SMNVEV (reference sequence). J was trimmed by 4 bases and V by 5 bases; bases with no gene match: 13. The CDR3 runs to 16 residues. The CDR3 sequence is CASSLTFGQVGTEAFF. DNA for the CDR3: TGTGCCAGCAGTCTGACTTTCGGACAGGTCGGCACTGAAGCTTTCTTT.

This clone was recorded a few times. The gene calls are TRBV3-1 (or the pseudogene TRBV3-2) and TRBJ2-7; D unclear. The CDR3 runs to 14 residues. CDR1 and CDR2 from the germline V gene are LGHDT and YNNKEL (reference sequence). V lost 1 base and J 2 bases, leaving 9 bases between the germline ends. The CDR3 sequence is CASSQAANTYEQYF. CDR3 DNA sequence: TGTGCCAGCAGCCAAGCCGCTAATACCTACGAGCAGTACTTC.

The chain combines TRBV11-2 with TRBJ1-2; TRBD1 matches 9 bases. The junction had 2 bases not matched to a gene; V was cut back by 5 bases and J by 4 bases. The CDR3 totals 13 residues. The germline gives CDR1 SGHAT, CDR2 FQNNGV. The CDR3 protein is CASSMTGGYGYTF. The CDR3, as DNA: TGTGCCAGCAGCATGACAGGGGGCTATGGCTACACCTTC. The full variable domain, with the rest looked up from reference TRBV11-2 and TRBJ1-2, is EAGVAQSPRYKIIEKRQSVAFWCNPISGHATLYWYQQILGQGPKLLIQFQNNGVVDDSQLPKDRFSAERLKGVDSTLKIQPAKLEDSAVYLCASSMTGGYGYTFGSGTRLTVV.

This clone has more than one count but fewer than ten. This chain uses TRBV9 with TRBJ1-2; D is possibly TRBD1 (6 bases). This CDR3 spans 13 amino acids. From germline, CDR1 is SGDLS and CDR2 YYNGEE. The V end lost 4 bases, the J end lost 3 bases, and 10 bases lay between the germline ends. The CDR3 sequence is CASSTGTDYGYTF. CDR3 coding DNA: TGTGCCAGCAGCACAGGGACGGACTATGGCTACACCTTC. Full variable domain (outside the CDR3, taken from reference TRBV9 and TRBJ1-2): DSGVTQTPKHLITATGQRVTLRCSPRSGDLSVYWYQQSLDQGLQFLIQYYNGEERAKGNILERFSAQQFPDLHSELNLSSLELGDSALYFCASSTGTDYGYTFGSGTRLTVV.

V and J are TRBV2 and TRBJ1-1, with 7 nucleotides matching TRBD1. Germline CDR1 is SNHLY and CDR2 is FYNNEI. The CDR3 spans 14 residues. Trimming took 6 bases from V and 6 from J; bases not matched to a gene: 10. CDR3 residues: CASRIRGLDPEAFF. DNA of the CDR3: TGTGCCAGCAGGATAAGGGGGCTCGACCCTGAAGCTTTCTTT.

The J gene is TRBJ2-2, the V gene TRBV3-1 (or the pseudogene TRBV3-2); 10 bases are shared with TRBD1. CDR3 size: 18 residues. V trimming: 3 bases; J trimming: 1 base; junction bases outside the gene matches: 8. Germline V lookup: CDR1 LGHDT, CDR2 YNNKEL (reference sequence). CDR3 protein: CASSQVLGQGGNTGELFF. CDR3 DNA: TGTGCCAGCAGCCAGGTCCTTGGACAGGGGGGGAACACCGGGGAGCTGTTTTTT.

The V gene is TRBV7-9, the J gene TRBJ2-1; 10 bases are shared with TRBD1. Germline CDR1 is SEHNR and CDR2 is FQNEAQ (reference sequence). V trimming: 5 bases; J trimming: 4 bases; junction bases outside the gene matches: 5. CDR3 length: 15 amino acids. The CDR3 DNA is TGTGCCAGCAGCCCCCCGGGACAGGGGTACAATGAGCAGTTCTTC. As protein: CASSPPGQGYNEQFF. The full variable domain, with the rest looked up from reference TRBV7-9 and TRBJ2-1, is DTGVSQNPRHKITKRGQNVTFRCDPISEHNRLYWYRQTLGQGPEFLTYFQNEAQLEKSRLLSDRFSAERPKGSFSTLEIQRTEQGDSAMYLCASSPPGQGYNEQFFGPGTRLTVL.